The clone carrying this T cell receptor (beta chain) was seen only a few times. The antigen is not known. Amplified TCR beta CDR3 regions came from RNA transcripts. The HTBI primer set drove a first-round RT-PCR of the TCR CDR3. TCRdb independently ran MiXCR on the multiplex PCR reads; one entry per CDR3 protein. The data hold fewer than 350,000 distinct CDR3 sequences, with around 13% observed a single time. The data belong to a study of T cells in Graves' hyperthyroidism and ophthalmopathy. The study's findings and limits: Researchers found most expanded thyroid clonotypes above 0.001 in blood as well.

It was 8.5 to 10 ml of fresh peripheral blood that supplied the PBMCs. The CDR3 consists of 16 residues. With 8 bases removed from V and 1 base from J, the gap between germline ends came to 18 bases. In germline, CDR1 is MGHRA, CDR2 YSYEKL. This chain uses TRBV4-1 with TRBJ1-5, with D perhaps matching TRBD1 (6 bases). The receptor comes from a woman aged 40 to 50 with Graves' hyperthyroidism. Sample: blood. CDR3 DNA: TGCGCCAGCCGGACAGTTCAGGGTGAAAGCAATCAGCCCCAGCATTTT. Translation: CASRTVQGESNQPQHF.